Included here is one T cell receptor beta chain sequence, with context. The data originate from a study of blood T cell repertoires in COVID-19. Clones were read by immunoSEQ multiplex PCR, and TCRdb kept only the in-frame ones, dropping some. The sample carries more than 95,000 clones, approximately 88% recorded once. Trimming removed 4 bases from V and 0 bases from J, with 12 bases in between. From germline, CDR1 is MGHRA and CDR2 YSYEKL. The CDR3 sequence is 15 residues long. Sequencing input: peripheral blood. The sequence came from a human donor in a cohort sampled during active COVID-19. The chain recombines TRBV4-1 with TRBJ1-2; D perhaps matches TRBD1 (5 bases). The CDR3 here is CASSPASGSNYGYTF. CDR3 DNA sequence: TGCGCCAGCAGCCCCGCTTCAGGGTCTAACTATGGCTACACCTTC.